Described below is a single TCR beta chain sequence and its context. No antigen is known for it. Treatment here: approximately 9-day PBMC culture with coronavirus spike peptide pools or control peptides (ViraFEST assay). The sample comes from a study of vaccination and CD4 T cells after COVID-19. The CDR3 is 16 residues long. Germline CDR1 is DFQATT and CDR2 is SNEGSKA (reference sequence). Cultured CD4+ T cell DNA was sequenced using the Oncomine TCR Beta short-read assay. TCRdb recomputed calls from the PCR reads with MiXCR, one row per CDR3 protein. The sample records 13,000 or so distinct CDR3 sequences, 41% being singletons.

Here the sequenced sample was CD4+ T cells from blood, cultured in vitro, taken after SARS-CoV-2 vaccination. This chain links TRBV20-1 with TRBJ2-2; TRBD2 matches 10 bases. The TCR originated in a human donor who had recovered from COVID-19. In DNA form, the CDR3 reads TGCAGCGCCTCCGTAGCGGGGGGAACGAACACCGGGGAGCTGTTTTTT. Its translation is CSASVAGGTNTGELFF.